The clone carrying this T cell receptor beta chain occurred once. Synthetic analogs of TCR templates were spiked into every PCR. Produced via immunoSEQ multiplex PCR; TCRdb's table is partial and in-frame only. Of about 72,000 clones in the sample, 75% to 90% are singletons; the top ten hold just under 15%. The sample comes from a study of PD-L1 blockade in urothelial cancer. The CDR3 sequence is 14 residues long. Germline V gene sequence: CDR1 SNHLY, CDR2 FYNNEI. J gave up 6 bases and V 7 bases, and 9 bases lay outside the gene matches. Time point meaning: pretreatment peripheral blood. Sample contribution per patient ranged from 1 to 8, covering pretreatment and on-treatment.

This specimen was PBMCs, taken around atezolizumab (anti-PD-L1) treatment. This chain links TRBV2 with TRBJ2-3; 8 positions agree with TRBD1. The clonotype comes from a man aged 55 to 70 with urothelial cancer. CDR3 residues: CASNKGTGEDTQYF. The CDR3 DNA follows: TGTGCCAGCAACAAAGGGACAGGCGAGGATACGCAGTATTTT.